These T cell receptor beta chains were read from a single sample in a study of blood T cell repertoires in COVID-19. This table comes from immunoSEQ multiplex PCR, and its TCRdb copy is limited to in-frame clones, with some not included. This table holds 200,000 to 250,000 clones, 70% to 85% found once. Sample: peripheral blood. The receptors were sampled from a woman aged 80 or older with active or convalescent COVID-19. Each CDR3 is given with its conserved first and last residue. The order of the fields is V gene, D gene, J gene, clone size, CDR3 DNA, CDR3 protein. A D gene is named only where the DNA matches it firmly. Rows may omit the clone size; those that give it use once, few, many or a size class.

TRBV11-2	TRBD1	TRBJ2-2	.	TGTGCCAGCAGCTTATACGGGACAGGGAAGCTGTTTTTT	CASSLYGTGKLFF
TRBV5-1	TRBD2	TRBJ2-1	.	TGCGCCAGCAGCTCGGCGGGCGGGAGCTACAATGAGCAGTTCTTC	CASSSAGGSYNEQFF
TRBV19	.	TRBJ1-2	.	TGTGCCAGTAGTATAGTCCAGGACTCTTATGGCTACACCTTC	CASSIVQDSYGYTF
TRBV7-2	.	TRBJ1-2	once	TGTGCCAGCAGCTTAGATTCGGGTAGATATGGCTACACCTTC	CASSLDSGRYGYTF
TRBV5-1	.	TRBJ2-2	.	TGCGCCAGCAGCTTGGTAACAGGGTACACCGGGGAGCTGTTTTTT	CASSLVTGYTGELFF
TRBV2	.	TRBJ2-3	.	TGTGCCAGCAGTCGGGACTGGTTGACAGATACGCAGTATTTT	CASSRDWLTDTQYF
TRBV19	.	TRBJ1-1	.	TGTGCCGCCGGCGGGGGTGGTAACACTGAAGCTTTCTTT	CAAGGGGNTEAFF
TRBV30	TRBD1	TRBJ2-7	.	TGTGCCTGGAGTCGACAGGGAAGGGACGAGCAGTACTTC	CAWSRQGRDEQYF
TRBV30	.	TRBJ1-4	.	TGTGCCTGGAGTACGGGGGTTGGGGAAAAACTGTTTTTT	CAWSTGVGEKLFF
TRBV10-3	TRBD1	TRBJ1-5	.	TGTGCCACTAATTCCGGGACAGGGAATCAGCCCCAGCATTTT	CATNSGTGNQPQHF
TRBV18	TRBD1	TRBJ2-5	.	TGTGCCAGCTCCCGGACAGGTTCTCAACAAGAGACCCAGTACTTC	CASSRTGSQQETQYF
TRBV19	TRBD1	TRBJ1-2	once	TGTGCCAGTAGTACGGGACAGGGGTTTAACTATGGCTACACCTTC	CASSTGQGFNYGYTF
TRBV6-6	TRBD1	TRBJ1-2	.	TGTGCCTGCAAACGGGACAGCCCTAACTATGGCTACACCTTC	CACKRDSPNYGYTF
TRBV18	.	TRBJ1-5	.	TGTGCCAGCTCACCTAGAAGTTCGGATCAGCCCCAGCATTTT	CASSPRSSDQPQHF
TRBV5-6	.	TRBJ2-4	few	TGTGCCAGCAGCTTGGCCGGGACAAATAGCGTTCAGTACTTC	CASSLAGTNSVQYF
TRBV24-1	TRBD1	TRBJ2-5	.	TGTGCCACCAGTGATTCCTTAGGGACAGGGAAAGAGACCCAGTACTTC	CATSDSLGTGKETQYF
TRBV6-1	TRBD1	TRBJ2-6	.	TGTGCCAGCTGTGAACAGGGGGCAGCTGGGGCCAACGTCCTGACTTTC	CASCEQGAAGANVLTF
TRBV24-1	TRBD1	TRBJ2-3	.	TGTGCCACCAGTGTCTTGACAGGGGGCCCAGATACGCAGTATTTT	CATSVLTGGPDTQYF
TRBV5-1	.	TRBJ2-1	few	TGCGCCAGCAGCTCCGGGGTGATTCCCAATGAGCAGTTCTTC	CASSSGVIPNEQFF
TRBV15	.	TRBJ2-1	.	TGTGCCACCAGCAGAGATCGGAGGAGCTCCTACAATGAGCAGTTCTTC	CATSRDRRSSYNEQFF
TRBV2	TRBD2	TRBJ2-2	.	TGTGCCAGCAGTGATCGACTAGCGGGGGTAGCTGGGGAGCTGTTTTTT	CASSDRLAGVAGELFF
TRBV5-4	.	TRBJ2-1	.	TGTGCCAGCAGCTTCCCCGGGAGCTCCTACAATGAGCAGTTCTTC	CASSFPGSSYNEQFF
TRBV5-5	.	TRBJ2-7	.	TGTGCCAGCAGCTTGGGGGCTGCAAACCCCTACGAGCAGTACTTC	CASSLGAANPYEQYF
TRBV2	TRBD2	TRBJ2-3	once	TGTGCCAGCAGTGGAAATAGCGGGGGATCAGATACGCAGTATTTT	CASSGNSGGSDTQYF
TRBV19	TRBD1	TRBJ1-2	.	TGTGCCAGTAGAAGTGCACCGGGACAGGGCTATGGCTACACCTTC	CASRSAPGQGYGYTF
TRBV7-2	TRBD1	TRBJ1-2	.	TGTGCCAGCAGCTATACTACAGGGGGTGGCTACACCTTC	CASSYTTGGGYTF
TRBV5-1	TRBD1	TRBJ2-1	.	TGCGCCAGCAGCTTGGGAGGGGGCCAATCCTACAATGAGCAGTTCTTC	CASSLGGGQSYNEQFF
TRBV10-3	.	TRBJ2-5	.	TGTGCCATCAGTGCGGTGGGACAGGGGTTCCCTAGCGGGAGAGTCAGGGAGACCCAGTACTTC	CAISAVGQGFPSGRVRETQYF
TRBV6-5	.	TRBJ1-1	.	TGTGCCAGCACTCGACAGTTGAACACTGAAGCTTTCTTT	CASTRQLNTEAFF
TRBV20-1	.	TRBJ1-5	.	TGCAGTGCTAGTGCCACAGGGCGGAATCAGCCCCAGCATTTT	CSASATGRNQPQHF
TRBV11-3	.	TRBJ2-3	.	TGTGCCAGCAGCTTGGACAGAAAGGATACGCAGTATTTT	CASSLDRKDTQYF
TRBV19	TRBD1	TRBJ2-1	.	TGTGCCAGTAGTACACACGGGACAGTGTACAATGAGCAGTTCTTC	CASSTHGTVYNEQFF
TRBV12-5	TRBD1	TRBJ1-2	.	TGTGCTAGTGGTTTGACCTCCGGGACAGGGGGCGCGTGGGGCTACACCTTC	CASGLTSGTGGAWGYTF
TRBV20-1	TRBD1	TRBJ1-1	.	TGCAGTGCTAGTCCCCTAGGGGGCGGGGCTTTCTTT	CSASPLGGGAFF
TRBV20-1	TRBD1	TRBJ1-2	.	TGCAGTGCTGGTGGACAGGGGAACTATGGCTACACCTTC	CSAGGQGNYGYTF
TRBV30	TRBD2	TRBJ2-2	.	TGTGCCTGGAGACTAGCGGGAGGTCCCGGGGAGCTGTTTTTT	CAWRLAGGPGELFF
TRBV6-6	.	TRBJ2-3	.	TGTGCCAGCAGTTACGGGCAGGGGATAGATACGCAGTATTTT	CASSYGQGIDTQYF
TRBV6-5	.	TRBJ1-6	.	TGTGCCAGCAGCCAATCAGGGGAGATTAATTCACCCCTCCACTTT	CASSQSGEINSPLHF
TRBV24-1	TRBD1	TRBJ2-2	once	TGTGCCACCAGTGATCCTGGACAGGGGGCTATCGGGGAGCTGTTTTTT	CATSDPGQGAIGELFF
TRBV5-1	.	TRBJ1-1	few	TGCGCCAGCAGCCCGGACGGATGGGGGAGGGCTGAAGCTTTCTTT	CASSPDGWGRAEAFF
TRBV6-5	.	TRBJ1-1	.	TGTGCCAGCAGAGCCAGGATAGACACTGAAGCTTTCTTT	CASRARIDTEAFF
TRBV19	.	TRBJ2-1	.	TGTGCCAGTAGTATAGAGGGTAGCAGGCAGTTCTTC	CASSIEGSRQFF
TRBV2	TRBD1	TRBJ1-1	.	TGTGCCACCGGACAGGTTTTGAACACTGAAGCTTTCTTT	CATGQVLNTEAFF
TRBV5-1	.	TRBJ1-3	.	TGCGCCAGCAGCTTGAACAGGGAACCTGGAAACACCATATATTTT	CASSLNREPGNTIYF
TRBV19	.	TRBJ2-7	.	TGTGCCAGTAGTATAGACGGGTCAGTTCGTTCCTACGAGCAGCACTTC	CASSIDGSVRSYEQHF
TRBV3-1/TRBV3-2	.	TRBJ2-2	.	TGTGCCAGCAGCCAAGTGGAGGGGGCGCGAACCGGGGAGCTGTTTTTT	CASSQVEGARTGELFF
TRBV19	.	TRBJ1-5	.	TGTGCCAGTAGTATAGTCGATCAGCCCCAGCATTTT	CASSIVDQPQHF
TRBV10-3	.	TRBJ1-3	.	TGTGCCATCAGTGATAGAAACTCTGGAAACACCATATATTTT	CAISDRNSGNTIYF
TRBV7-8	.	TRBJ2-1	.	TGTGCCAGCAGCTTCCAGGTCCCCTACAATGAGCAGTTCTTC	CASSFQVPYNEQFF
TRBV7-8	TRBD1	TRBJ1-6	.	TGTGCCAGCAGCTCGGGGACAGGGGGCCGCTTCGATTCACCCCTCCACTTT	CASSSGTGGRFDSPLHF
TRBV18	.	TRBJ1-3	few	TGTGCCAGCTCATCTGACAGGGGAAACACCATATATTTT	CASSSDRGNTIYF
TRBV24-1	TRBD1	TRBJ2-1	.	TGTGCCACCAGTGATTTGATAGGACAGGGGATCAATGAGCAGTTCTTC	CATSDLIGQGINEQFF
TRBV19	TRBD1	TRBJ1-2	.	TGTGCCAGTAGTATAGCCCGGACAGGGTTGACTGGCTACACCTTC	CASSIARTGLTGYTF
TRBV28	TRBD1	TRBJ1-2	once	TGTGCCAGCAGTTTGTCACAGGGGGGTGGCTACACCTTC	CASSLSQGGGYTF
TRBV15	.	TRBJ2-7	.	TGTGCCACCAGCAGAGATAAACAGGGCCCCCACGAGCAGTACTTC	CATSRDKQGPHEQYF
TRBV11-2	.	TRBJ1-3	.	TGTGCCAGCAGCCCAACAGTGTACCTCTCTGGAAACACCATATATTTT	CASSPTVYLSGNTIYF
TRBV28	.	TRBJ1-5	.	TGTGCAGAGCAGGGTAATCATCAGCCCCAGCATTTT	CAEQGNHQPQHF
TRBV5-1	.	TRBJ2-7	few	TGCGCCAGCAGCTTGCTCACGGTCGAATACGAGCAGTACTTC	CASSLLTVEYEQYF